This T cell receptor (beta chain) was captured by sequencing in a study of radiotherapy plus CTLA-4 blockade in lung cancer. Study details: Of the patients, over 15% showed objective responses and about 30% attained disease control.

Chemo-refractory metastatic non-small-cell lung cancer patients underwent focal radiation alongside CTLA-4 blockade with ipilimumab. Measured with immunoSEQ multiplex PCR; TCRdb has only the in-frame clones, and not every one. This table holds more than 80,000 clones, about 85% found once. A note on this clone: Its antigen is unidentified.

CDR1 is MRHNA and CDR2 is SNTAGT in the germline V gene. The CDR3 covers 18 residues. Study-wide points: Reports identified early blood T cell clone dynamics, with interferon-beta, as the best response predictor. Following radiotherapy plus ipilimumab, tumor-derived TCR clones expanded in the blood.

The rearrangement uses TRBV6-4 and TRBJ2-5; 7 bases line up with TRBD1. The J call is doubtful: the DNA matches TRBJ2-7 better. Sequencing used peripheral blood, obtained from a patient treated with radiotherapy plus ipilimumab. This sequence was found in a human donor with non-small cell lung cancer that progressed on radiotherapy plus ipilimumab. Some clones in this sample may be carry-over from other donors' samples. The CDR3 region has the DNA TGTGCCAGCAGTGACTTCCGTTCCGGGACAGACTACTCCTACGAGCAGTACTTC. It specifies CASSDFRSGTDYSYEQYF.